This TCR beta chain was obtained from a study of blood T cell repertoires in COVID-19. Study at large: COVID-19 samples from acute and convalescent phases originated in the United States, Italy and Spain.

The germline gives CDR1 SQVTM, CDR2 ANQGSEA. There are 14 residues in the CDR3. V gave up 4 bases and J gave up 0 bases, with 12 bases separating them. Seattle patient enrollment occurred during active infection, with longitudinal follow-up thereafter. In the source study's methods: Reference gene primer amplification gave estimated nucleated cell counts. Method: immunoSEQ multiplex PCR; TCRdb's copy keeps in-frame clones and lacks some. The V and J calls and the clone size are those of that table, but D and trimming were determined from the DNA. The sample lists approximately 290,000 clones; approximately 85% were seen once.

Sample: peripheral blood. The receptor was isolated from a human donor with COVID-19, enrolled during active disease. The donor label of this sample is uncertain. The chain uses TRBV29-1 and TRBJ1-2; the D gene is possibly TRBD1 (5 bases). CDR3 nucleotide sequence: TGCAGCGTTGGTTCTACAGGCTCTAACTATGGCTACACCTTC. This encodes CSVGSTGSNYGYTF. The full variable domain, its missing parts supplied by reference TRBV29-1 and TRBJ1-2, is SAVISQKPSRDICQRGTSLTIQCQVDSQVTMMFWYRQQPGQSLTLIATANQGSEATYESGFVIDKFPISRPNLTFSTLTVSNMSPEDSSIYLCSVGSTGSNYGYTFGSGTRLTVV.